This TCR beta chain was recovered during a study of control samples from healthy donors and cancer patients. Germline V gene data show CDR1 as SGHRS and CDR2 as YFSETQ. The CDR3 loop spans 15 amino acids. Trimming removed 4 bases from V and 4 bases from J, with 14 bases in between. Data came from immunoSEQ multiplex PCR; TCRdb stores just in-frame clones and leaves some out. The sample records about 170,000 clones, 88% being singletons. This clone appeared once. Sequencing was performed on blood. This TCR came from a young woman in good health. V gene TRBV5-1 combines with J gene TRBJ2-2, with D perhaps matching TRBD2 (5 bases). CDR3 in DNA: TGCGCCAGCAGCCCGGACGTCGGGGTCACCGGGGAGCTGTTTTTT. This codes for CASSPDVGVTGELFF.